This is a list of T cell receptor beta chains from one sample in a study of blood T cell repertoires in COVID-19. This table comes from immunoSEQ multiplex PCR, and its TCRdb copy is limited to in-frame clones, with some not included. The table records around 400,000 clones, over 85% of them present only once. The sample consisted of PBMCs or T cells enriched from blood (not recorded which). The receptor source for this set is a woman in her twenties or thirties who had recovered from COVID-19. The CDR3 runs from the conserved cysteine through the conserved F or W. A D gene is named only where the DNA matches it firmly. Where a row states a size, it is once, few, many or the class of an expanded clone; other rows omit it.

size,V,J,D,CDR3,DNA
NA,TRBV12-3/TRBV12-4,TRBJ1-2,NA,CASSLLRGSGYTF,TGTGCCAGCAGTTTACTGCGGGGTAGCGGCTACACCTTC
once,TRBV9,TRBJ1-2,NA,CASSVGAGNYGYTF,TGTGCCAGCAGCGTAGGGGCAGGGAACTATGGCTACACCTTC
once,TRBV3-1/TRBV3-2,TRBJ1-1,NA,CASSQTAAMNTEAFF,TGTGCCAGCAGCCAAACAGCTGCCATGAACACTGAAGCTTTCTTT
once,TRBV6-5,TRBJ1-6,NA,CASSYTATGRSSPLHF,TGTGCCAGCAGTTACACTGCAACAGGGAGATCTTCACCCCTCCACTTT
NA,TRBV19,TRBJ2-5,TRBD2,CASSMGRGLAGWYQETQYF,TGTGCCAGTAGTATGGGGAGGGGACTAGCGGGATGGTACCAAGAGACCCAGTACTTC
NA,TRBV5-6,TRBJ1-2,NA,CASSLAGVVPGPLRGYTF,TGTGCCAGCAGCTTGGCGGGGGTCGTACCAGGCCCTTTGCGAGGCTACACCTTC
NA,TRBV27,TRBJ2-5,TRBD2,CASSLSARTSGGPPETQYF,TGTGCCAGCAGTTTATCAGCCAGGACTAGCGGGGGACCCCCAGAGACCCAGTACTTC
NA,TRBV12-3/TRBV12-4,TRBJ1-2,NA,CASTLGGERGYTF,TGTGCCAGCACACTAGGGGGGGAGAGGGGCTACACCTTC
NA,TRBV20-1,TRBJ1-5,TRBD1,CSASEWDRGLHQPQHF,TGCAGTGCTAGTGAATGGGACAGGGGGCTTCACCAGCCCCAGCATTTT
NA,TRBV7-9,TRBJ1-3,NA,CASTPTNGNTIYF,TGTGCCAGCACCCCGACAAACGGAAACACCATATATTTT
NA,TRBV18,TRBJ1-6,NA,CASSLITWSSYNSPLHF,TGTGCCAGCTCTCTTATTACCTGGAGCTCCTATAATTCACCCCTCCACTTT
NA,TRBV12-5,TRBJ2-2,NA,CASAPSGTGELFF,TGTGCTAGCGCCCCCTCGGGGACCGGGGAGCTGTTTTTT
once,TRBV29-1,TRBJ1-2,NA,CSVGASNYGYTF,TGCAGCGTTGGGGCCAGCAACTATGGCTACACCTTC
NA,TRBV6-2/TRBV6-3,TRBJ2-5,NA,CASSKLKGETQYF,TGTGCCAGCAGTAAACTAAAGGGGGAGACCCAGTACTTC
NA,TRBV7-5,TRBJ2-3,NA,CARSSGTDTQYF,TGTGCCAGAAGCTCAGGGACAGATACGCAGTATTTT
NA,TRBV24-1,TRBJ2-1,NA,CATSDPRAPRINEQFF,TGTGCCACCAGTGATCCGCGGGCGCCCCGTATAAATGAGCAGTTCTTC
NA,TRBV5-1,TRBJ2-1,TRBD2,CASSLKLAGANEQFF,TGCGCCAGCAGCTTGAAACTAGCGGGGGCCAATGAGCAGTTCTTC
NA,TRBV30,TRBJ2-4,TRBD2,CAFTSGLNIQYF,TGTGCCTTCACTAGCGGTTTAAACATTCAGTACTTC
NA,TRBV2,TRBJ1-2,NA,CASSPSQNYGYTF,TGTGCCAGCAGCCCGTCACAAAACTATGGCTACACCTTC
few,TRBV28,TRBJ2-2,TRBD1,CASSLDRGLNVGELFF,TGTGCCAGCAGTCTGGACAGGGGGCTTAATGTCGGGGAGCTGTTTTTT
NA,TRBV7-2,TRBJ2-3,NA,CASSHRDLFTDTQYF,TGTGCCAGCAGCCACCGGGATTTGTTCACAGATACGCAGTATTTT
NA,TRBV14,TRBJ1-3,NA,CASSPWTTSGNTIYF,TGTGCCAGCAGCCCTTGGACAACTTCTGGAAACACCATATATTTT
NA,TRBV9,TRBJ1-2,TRBD1,CASSVATGGNYGYTF,TGTGCCAGCAGCGTAGCGACAGGGGGAAACTATGGCTACACCTTC
NA,TRBV5-6,TRBJ2-1,NA,CASSVSGTEAIF,TGTGCCAGCAGCGTCTCGGGAACGGAGGCGATCTTC
once,TRBV7-7,TRBJ2-5,NA,CASSSDTQETQYF,TGTGCCAGCAGCTCAGACACCCAAGAGACCCAGTACTTC
NA,TRBV15,TRBJ1-1,NA,CATSRGELGTEAFF,TGTGCCACCAGCAGAGGGGAGTTGGGAACTGAAGCTTTCTTT
NA,TRBV2,TRBJ2-7,NA,CASSGWFVQYF,TGTGCCAGCTCAGGGTGGTTCGTGCAGTACTTC
NA,TRBV12-3/TRBV12-4,TRBJ1-2,NA,CASRPQGIYGYTF,TGTGCCAGCAGGCCCCAGGGAATCTATGGCTACACCTTC
NA,TRBV6-1,TRBJ1-1,TRBD1,CASSFSGTGNTEAFF,TGTGCCAGCAGCTTCTCCGGGACAGGGAACACTGAAGCTTTCTTT
once,TRBV19,TRBJ1-2,NA,CASSTNSYGYTF,TGTGCCAGTAGTACTAACAGCTATGGCTACACCTTC
NA,TRBV7-9,TRBJ2-1,TRBD2,CASSEKPGLAGNFEQFF,TGTGCCAGCAGCGAAAAACCGGGACTAGCGGGGAATTTTGAGCAGTTCTTC
NA,TRBV7-2,TRBJ2-1,NA,CASSSREDEQFF,TGTGCCAGCAGCTCCAGGGAGGATGAGCAGTTCTTC
NA,TRBV25-1,TRBJ2-3,NA,CASRGNTDTQYF,TGTGCCAGCAGGGGCAATACAGATACGCAGTATTTT
NA,TRBV4-2,TRBJ1-1,TRBD1,CASSQDLIGGQGANTEAFF,TGTGCCAGCAGCCAAGATCTAATAGGGGGCCAGGGGGCGAACACTGAAGCTTTCTTT
NA,TRBV9,TRBJ2-5,TRBD2,CASSLGGFQETQYF,TGTGCCAGCAGCTTGGGAGGGTTCCAAGAGACCCAGTACTTC
NA,TRBV25-1,TRBJ1-2,NA,CASSDRGWYGYTF,TGTGCCAGCAGTGACCGGGGTTGGTATGGCTACACCTTC
once,TRBV9,TRBJ2-3,NA,CASSVGSLGADTQYF,TGTGCCAGCAGCGTAGGCAGCCTGGGAGCAGATACGCAGTATTTT
NA,TRBV3-1/TRBV3-2,TRBJ2-1,NA,CASSQDSSVYNEQFF,TGTGCCAGCAGCCAAGATAGCTCTGTGTACAATGAGCAGTTCTTC
NA,TRBV5-1,TRBJ2-7,NA,CASSLSLGSYEQYF,TGCGCCAGCAGCTTGAGTCTAGGCTCCTACGAGCAGTACTTC
NA,TRBV14,TRBJ1-4,TRBD1,CASSWGTGVTKLFF,TGTGCCAGCAGCTGGGGGACAGGGGTCACAAAACTGTTTTTT